This T cell receptor (beta chain) was captured in a study of metastatic and nonmetastatic thyroid tumors. Turning to the study itself: Malignant thyroid and benign thyroid patients provided blood and tumor or nodule tissue whose repertoires were compared.

Study findings and constraints: Malignant thyroid tumors reportedly exceeded benign nodules significantly in TCR beta diversity, with the difference appearing in blood and tumor.

In the original analysis: To classify distant metastasis in papillary thyroid cancer, a model was built from CDR3 differences across clinicopathological groups. TCRdb called clones again from the PCR reads with MiXCR. TCRdb, not the authors, supplied the V and J calls. In the table there are 15,000 or so clones, 33% of which are singletons. Every patient underwent thyroid surgery untreated. The germline V gene has CDR1 SGHVS and CDR2 FNYEAQ. CDR3 length: 14 residues. As regards this clone: As yet, its antigen is unknown. A read error may produce the germline difference seen at one junction end.

This clonotype was sampled from a male donor with papillary thyroid cancer or a benign thyroid nodule (not recorded which). Some clones in this sample may be carry-over from other donors' samples. Sequenced sample: tumor tissue. The rearrangement uses TRBV7-6 and TRBJ2-7; perhaps TRBD2 as D (5 bases). The CDR3: CARSLEGIGYEQEF. The CDR3 DNA is TGTGCCCGCAGCTTAGAGGGCATAGGCTACGAGCAGGAATTC.